The next 11 T cell receptor beta chains were all read from a single sample in a study of metastatic and nonmetastatic thyroid tumors. TCRdb used MiXCR to call clones anew from the PCR reads. The sample has fewer than 6,500 clones, 25% to 40% seen once. Thyroid surgery was preceded by no treatment in any patient. The material sequenced was tumor tissue. These receptors came from a female donor with papillary thyroid cancer or a benign thyroid nodule (not recorded which). Some clones in this sample may be carry-over from other donors' samples.

J is TRBJ2-5 and V is TRBV12-3 or TRBV12-4; D gene unclear. CDR3 size: 14 residues. V was clipped by 2 bases and J by 1 base, with 8 bases between them. The CDR3 reads CASSLPRTQETQYF. The CDR3 DNA sequence: TGTGCCAGCAGTTTACCCCGAACCCAAGAGACCCAGTACTTC.

This clone was counted a few times. The rearrangement links TRBV19 to TRBJ1-3, with D perhaps matching TRBD1 (5 bases). The CDR3 spans 13 residues. Germline loops: CDR1 LNHDA, CDR2 SQIVND (reference sequence). V was shortened by 7 bases and J by 7 bases, with 14 bases between the two germline ends. The CDR3 protein is CASKPMGTNTIYF. DNA of the CDR3: TGTGCCAGTAAACCTATGGGGACGAACACCATATATTTT. The whole variable domain, remainder taken from reference TRBV19 and TRBJ1-3, is DGGITQSPKYLFRKEGQNVTLSCEQNLNHDAMYWYRQDPGQGLRLIYYSQIVNDFQKGDIAEGYSVSREKKESFPLTVTSAQKNPTAFYLCASKPMGTNTIYFGEGSWLTVV.

This clone came up many times. The chain employs TRBV5-1 and TRBJ2-7; D might be TRBD1 or TRBD2, each matching 5 bases. The germline CDR1 and CDR2 sequences are SGHRS and YFSETQ. This CDR3 has 15 residues. The V gene lost 4 bases and the J gene lost 3 bases, with 17 bases spanning the gap. CDR3 sequence: CASSPVERGNYEQYF. The CDR3 nucleotides are TGCGCCAGCAGCCCTGTCGAGAGGGGAAACTACGAGCAGTACTTC. The full variable domain, its missing parts supplied by reference TRBV5-1 and TRBJ2-7, is KAGVTQTPRYLIKTRGQQVTLSCSPISGHRSVSWYQQTPGQGLQFLFEYFSETQRNKGNFPGRFSGRQFSNSRSEMNVSTLELGDSALYLCASSPVERGNYEQYFGPGTRLTVT.

A few counts support this clone. The chain employs TRBV2 and TRBJ2-1; perhaps TRBD2 as D (5 bases). Germline V gives CDR1 SNHLY, CDR2 FYNNEI. Trimming pared 6 bases from V and 10 bases from J, leaving 10 bases between. This CDR3 has 11 amino acids. CDR3 sequence: CASSERLEQFF. DNA for the CDR3: TGTGCCAGCAGCGAGAGACTAGAGCAGTTCTTC. The full variable domain, in which reference TRBV2 and TRBJ2-1 provide the parts outside the CDR3, is EPEVTQTPSHQVTQMGQEVILRCVPISNHLYFYWYRQILGQKVEFLVSFYNNEISEKSEIFDDQFSVERPDGSNFTLKIRSTKLEDSAMYFCASSERLEQFFGPGTRLTVL.

This clone is labeled as medium-sized. The rearrangement links TRBV2 to TRBJ1-1; 8 bases match TRBD1. There are 14 residues in the CDR3. From germline, CDR1 is SNHLY and CDR2 FYNNEI. The V and J ends lost 5 bases and 2 bases, in that order; junction bases with no gene match: 4. The CDR3 spells CASSYGQGNTEAFF. The DNA of the CDR3 is TGTGCCAGCAGTTACGGACAGGGCAACACTGAAGCTTTCTTT.

The chain uses TRBV20-1 and TRBJ1-4; tentative D call: TRBD1 (6 bases). The CDR3 has 13 amino acids. CDR1 and CDR2 (germline): DFQATT, SNEGSKA (reference sequence). V lost 3 bases and J 3 bases, leaving 8 bases between the germline ends. The CDR3 coding sequence is TGCAGTGCTAGGAGGGGGGCTAATGAAAAACTGTTTTTT. It yields the protein CSARRGANEKLFF.

This clone ranks as medium-sized. The chain is built from TRBV18 and TRBJ2-5; TRBD2 aligns across 7 bases. V shed 2 bases, J shed 2 bases, and the junction held 2 bases outside the gene matches. Germline V lookup: CDR1 KGHSH, CDR2 LQKENI. This CDR3 is 14 amino acids long. CDR3 coding DNA: TGTGCCAGCTCACCATCGGGGGGTCAAGAGACCCAGTACTTC. It yields the protein CASSPSGGQETQYF.

The chain recombines TRBV20-1 with TRBJ1-1; D call uncertain. This CDR3 comprises 11 residues. Germline CDR1 reads DFQATT; CDR2 reads SNEGSKA (reference sequence). V lost 2 bases and J lost 7, with 8 bases in between. This CDR3 is CSARKSDEAFF. DNA for the CDR3: TGCAGTGCTAGAAAGTCCGATGAAGCTTTCTTT.

A few counts support this clone. This chain links TRBV6-2 or TRBV6-3 with TRBJ1-2; a weak D match, TRBD1 (6 bases). With 2 bases removed from V and 4 bases from J, the gap between germline ends came to 14 bases. Looked up from germline, CDR1 is MNHEY and CDR2 is SVGEGT. The CDR3 has 15 residues. The CDR3 DNA reads as TGTGCCAGCAGTTACCCGGACAGCAGTACCTATGGCTACACCTTC. Residues: CASSYPDSSTYGYTF.

The J gene is TRBJ2-7, the V gene TRBV20-1; 8 positions match TRBD1. From germline, CDR1 is DFQATT and CDR2 SNEGSKA (reference sequence). Trimming took 6 bases from V and 5 from J; bases not matched to a gene: 12. CDR3 length: 14 amino acids. The CDR3 region has the DNA TGCAGTGCGAGCCGACAGGGGAATTCGGACGAGCAGTACTTC. This codes for CSASRQGNSDEQYF.

This clone is large. The chain is built from TRBV19 and TRBJ1-1, with D uncertain. V was trimmed by 3 bases and J by 2 bases, leaving 13 bases between them. Germline loops: CDR1 LNHDA, CDR2 SQIVND (reference sequence). The CDR3 has 15 amino acids. In DNA form, the CDR3 reads TGTGCCAGTAGTATTAGTCGGGAAAGTAACACTGAAGCTTTCTTT. Encoded protein: CASSISRESNTEAFF.